The next 27 T cell receptor beta chains were all read from a single sample in a study of blood T cells in healthy people across ages. With a J-beta primer mix and a sample-barcoded 5' primer, a second PCR ran about 6 to 11 cycles. In TCRdb, the 5' RACE reads were re-called with MiXCR into one record per CDR3 protein. The sample shows 780,000 or so distinct CDR3 sequences, roughly three fifths of them seen only once. The sequenced sample was blood. These receptors were taken from a man in his forties or fifties in good health.

This clonotype was detected only a few times. J is TRBJ2-6 and V is TRBV5-1; the D is unclear. The CDR3 covers 15 residues. V was shortened by 0 bases and J by 6 bases, with 10 bases between the two germline ends. CDR1 is SGHRS, CDR2 YFSETQ, per germline. In DNA, the CDR3 is TGCGCCAGCAGCTTGGGAACTTCCACGGCCAACGTCCTGACTTTC. Protein sequence: CASSLGTSTANVLTF.

This chain joins TRBV6-6 and TRBJ2-7; D may correspond to TRBD1 or TRBD2 (5 bases each). CDR1 and CDR2 (germline): MNHNY, SVGAGI (reference sequence). V dropped 2 bases and J dropped 7 bases, with 21 bases sitting between them. This CDR3 region has 16 residues. CDR3 protein: CASSYLMAGASGEQYF. CDR3 in DNA: TGTGCCAGCAGTTACCTGATGGCCGGGGCCTCTGGGGAGCAGTACTTC.

The gene calls are TRBV6-1 and TRBJ2-5, with 13 positions matching TRBD2. Germline values: CDR1 MNHNS, CDR2 SASEGT. The junction had 8 bases not matched to a gene; V was cut back by 7 bases and J by 3 bases. This CDR3 region has 16 residues. The DNA of the CDR3 is TGTGCCAGCACAATCTTTGGACTAGCGGGGGAAGAGACCCAGTACTTC. This sequence encodes CASTIFGLAGEETQYF.

The chain has TRBV2 and TRBJ2-4; D possibly corresponds to TRBD2 (6 bases). Germline-derived CDR1 and CDR2 are SNHLY and FYNNEI. V was shortened by 4 bases and J by 8 bases, with 15 bases between the two germline ends. The CDR3 consists of 14 residues. For the CDR3, the DNA is TGTGCCAGCAGTGTGCGGGACCTCGAGGACATTCAGTACTTC. Its translation is CASSVRDLEDIQYF.

V usage is TRBV27 and J usage is TRBJ2-5, with 8 bases that match TRBD2. The closer fit of TRBJ2-7 to the DNA end suggests the J call may be wrong. Germline V gives CDR1 MNHEY, CDR2 SMNVEV (reference sequence). The CDR3 length is 14 residues. CDR3 nucleotides: TGTGCCAGCAAGGTAGCGGGGATTCTCTACGAGCAGTACTTC. It encodes CASKVAGILYEQYF.

CDR3 amino acids: CSARVPQAANEKLFF. The CDR3 DNA is TGCAGTGCTAGAGTCCCACAGGCAGCTAATGAAAAACTGTTTTTT. This chain uses TRBV20-1 with TRBJ1-4; tentative D call: TRBD1 (5 bases). V was shortened by 1 base and J by 3 bases, with 12 bases between the two germline ends. The CDR3 loop spans 15 amino acids. Germline CDR1 DFQATT, CDR2 SNEGSKA (reference sequence).

The J gene is TRBJ2-1, the V gene TRBV6-2 or TRBV6-3, with TRBD2 identical over 16 bases. The CDR3 totals 15 residues. Unmatched junction bases numbered 5, after V lost 6 bases and J lost 9 bases. Germline-derived CDR1 and CDR2 are MNHEY and SVGEGT. Here the CDR3 reads CASRAGTSGRAEQFF. CDR3 bases: TGTGCCAGCAGAGCCGGGACTAGCGGGAGGGCTGAGCAGTTCTTC.

In its sample, this clonotype was seen a few times. The V call is TRBV9, the J call TRBJ2-7, with no clear D. Germline V gives CDR1 SGDLS, CDR2 YYNGEE. This CDR3 has 14 amino acids. The V gene lost 2 bases and the J gene lost 2 bases, with 11 bases spanning the gap. The CDR3 loop reads CASSVGPTTYEQYF. CDR3 nucleotides: TGTGCCAGCAGCGTTGGGCCCACCACCTACGAGCAGTACTTC.

This sequence joins TRBV9 and TRBJ1-2, with D unresolved. CDR3 size: 12 residues. V lost 4 bases, J lost 8 bases, and 12 bases lay in between. Germline V CDR1 and CDR2: SGDLS, YYNGEE. The CDR3 DNA is TGTGCCAGCAGCTTCCCCTCGGGGGGCTACACCTTC. It specifies CASSFPSGGYTF.

V and J are TRBV28 and TRBJ2-7; D gene ambiguous. In germline, CDR1 is MDHEN, CDR2 SYDVKM. V was clipped by 11 bases and J by 7 bases, with 24 bases between them. The CDR3 contains 14 residues. Here the CDR3 DNA reads TGTGCCCTAACTTCGGCTAACTCCTACAATGAGCAGTACTTC. It encodes CALTSANSYNEQYF.

The chain is built from TRBV6-2 or TRBV6-3 and TRBJ2-1; no clear D gene. The CDR3 is 12 residues long. V shed 6 bases and J shed 5 bases, with 8 bases lying between them. Germline V lookup: CDR1 MNHEY, CDR2 SVGEGT. The CDR3 here is CASRHINNEQFF. CDR3 bases: TGTGCCAGCAGGCACATTAACAATGAGCAGTTCTTC.

The chain has TRBV9 and TRBJ2-1, with D unclear. CDR3 length: 14 amino acids. V lost 0 bases and J 0 bases, leaving 4 bases between the germline ends. Germline CDR1 SGDLS, CDR2 YYNGEE. The CDR3: CASSVGTSYNEQFF. The CDR3 DNA reads TGTGCCAGCAGCGTAGGGACCTCCTACAATGAGCAGTTCTTC.

The CDR3 DNA is TGCAGCGTTGAAGATCCCCGGGCAGGTGATAATACCTACGAGCAGTACTTC. As protein: CSVEDPRAGDNTYEQYF. The chain recombines TRBV29-1 with TRBJ2-7; D is unclear. This CDR3 comprises 17 residues. V lost 0 bases and J 2 bases, leaving 20 bases between the germline ends. Germline values: CDR1 SQVTM, CDR2 ANQGSEA.

For this clonotype: A junction boundary mismatches the germline segment, possibly from a read error. V gene TRBV7-2 combines with J gene TRBJ2-4; 9 bases map to TRBD2. There are 16 residues in the CDR3. The germline gives CDR1 SGHTA, CDR2 FQGNSA. This CDR3 reads CASSSKLAGAKNILYF. For the CDR3, the DNA is TGTGCCAGCAGCTCCAAATTAGCGGGAGCCAAAAACATTCTGTACTTC.

In the case of this clonotype: Germline and junction disagree at one end, which may indicate a read error. The chain combines TRBV10-3 with TRBJ2-1; a weak D match, TRBD2 (5 bases). This CDR3 spans 12 amino acids. CDR1 is ENHRY, CDR2 SYGVKD, per germline. CDR3 residues: CAIRSGYNEQFF. The CDR3, as DNA: TGTGCCATTAGGAGCGGATACAATGAGCAGTTTTTC.

The rearrangement uses TRBV6-5 and TRBJ1-2; 7 bases line up with TRBD1. V lost 6 bases to trimming and J lost 8 bases; unmatched junction nucleotides: 9. The germline CDR1 and CDR2 sequences are MNHEY and SVGAGI. The CDR3 consists of 13 residues. Here the CDR3 reads CASSLGQLFGYTF. The DNA of the CDR3 is TGTGCCAGCAGCCTGGGACAGTTGTTCGGCTACACCTTC.

The rearrangement links TRBV9 to TRBJ2-3; D perhaps matches TRBD1 (8 bases). Germline V gene sequence: CDR1 SGDLS, CDR2 YYNGEE. Trimming removed 4 bases at V and 2 bases at J, with 14 bases between. This CDR3 has 15 residues. In DNA form, the CDR3 reads TGTGCCAGCAGCACACAGGGGGGGAACACAGATACGCAGTATTTT. Translated, it gives CASSTQGGNTDTQYF.

The J gene is TRBJ1-2, the V gene TRBV29-1; D not certain. CDR1 and CDR2 from the germline V gene are SQVTM and ANQGSEA. Trimming left V 2 bases short and J 8 bases short, with 18 bases between. The length of the CDR3 is 14 residues. The CDR3 region is CSVELRGWEDGYTF. DNA of the CDR3: TGCAGCGTTGAACTTCGGGGATGGGAAGACGGCTACACCTTC.

J is TRBJ2-5 and V is TRBV12-3 or TRBV12-4; D remains ambiguous. The CDR3 is 13 residues long. Trimming pared 6 bases from V and 0 bases from J, leaving 8 bases between. The CDR3 region is CASSYDNQETQYF. As DNA, the CDR3 is TGTGCCAGCAGCTATGACAACCAAGAGACCCAGTACTTC.

CDR3 region: CASTQFLGGYTF. CDR3 DNA: TGTGCCAGCACCCAGTTCTTAGGCGGCTACACCTTC. The J gene is TRBJ1-2, the V gene TRBV28; no clear D. The CDR3 loop spans 12 amino acids. CDR1 and CDR2 (germline): MDHEN, SYDVKM. V dropped 7 bases and J dropped 8 bases, with 14 bases sitting between them.

In its sample, this clonotype was seen a few times. CDR3 DNA: TGTGCCAGCAGCCAACTAGCGTCCCCACGTGTAGCGGGAGAGACCCAGTACTTC. As protein: CASSQLASPRVAGETQYF. The gene calls are TRBV7-9 and TRBJ2-5, with 7 bases that match TRBD2. This CDR3 is 18 amino acids long. Germline CDR1 is SEHNR and CDR2 is FQNEAQ (reference sequence). The V and J ends lost 5 bases and 4 bases, in that order; junction bases with no gene match: 19. Full variable domain (outside the CDR3, taken from reference TRBV7-9 and TRBJ2-5): DTGVSQNPRHKITKRGQNVTFRCDPISEHNRLYWYRQTLGQGPEFLTYFQNEAQLEKSRLLSDRFSAERPKGSFSTLEIQRTEQGDSAMYLCASSQLASPRVAGETQYFGPGTRLLVL.

V usage is TRBV21-1 and J usage is TRBJ2-7; the DNA was not used to check the table's D call, TRBD1. TRBV21-1 is listed as a pseudogene. The CDR3 runs to 13 residues. This CDR3 is CASSKSPRNEQYF. For the CDR3, the DNA is TGTGCCAGCAGCAAGTCCCCCCGGAACGAGCAGTACTTC.

The table lists this clonotype with many counts. This chain joins TRBV12-3 or TRBV12-4 and TRBJ2-1; 8 bases agree with TRBD2. The CDR3 runs 14 residues. With V trimmed by 5 bases and J by 9 bases, 9 bases remained unmatched. As DNA, the CDR3 is TGTGCCAGCAGTAGCGGGAGTAGCGTCACTGAGCAGTTCTTC. Protein product: CASSSGSSVTEQFF.

J is TRBJ1-2 and V is TRBV28; D not resolved. Germline V gene lookup returns CDR1 MDHEN and CDR2 SYDVKM. This CDR3 is 12 amino acids long. Trimming took 6 bases from V and 8 from J, leaving 13 bases between them. CDR3 nucleotides: TGTGCCAGCAGCACCGGGGTTGAGGGCTACACCTTC. Translation: CASSTGVEGYTF.

The genes are TRBV20-1 and TRBJ2-3; 9 nucleotides line up with TRBD2. The CDR3 loop spans 16 amino acids. Germline values: CDR1 DFQATT, CDR2 SNEGSKA (reference sequence). Trimming cost V 3 bases and J 3 bases; bases outside gene matches: 10. The CDR3 DNA follows: TGCAGTGCTAGGCGAGCCGGGACTAGCCCTACAGATACGCAGTATTTT. This encodes CSARRAGTSPTDTQYF.

CDR3 sequence (DNA): TGTGCCAGCAAAGCACCGGGAAAAGCGTCTGAAAAACTGTTTTTT. It translates to CASKAPGKASEKLFF. V usage is TRBV28 and J usage is TRBJ1-4; no definite D call. The germline gives CDR1 MDHEN, CDR2 SYDVKM. CDR3 size: 15 residues. Trimming took off 7 bases at V and 7 bases at J, with 19 bases between the two ends.

The chain links TRBV5-1 to TRBJ2-7; TRBD2 matches at 11 bases. Germline trimming cut 0 bases from V and 7 bases from J; bases unmatched to any gene: 12. The germline CDR1 and CDR2 sequences are SGHRS and YFSETQ. The CDR3 covers 17 residues. CDR3 in DNA: TGCGCCAGCAGCTTGGAAACTAGCGGGAGTACTTTGAATGAGCAGTACTTC. It specifies CASSLETSGSTLNEQYF.